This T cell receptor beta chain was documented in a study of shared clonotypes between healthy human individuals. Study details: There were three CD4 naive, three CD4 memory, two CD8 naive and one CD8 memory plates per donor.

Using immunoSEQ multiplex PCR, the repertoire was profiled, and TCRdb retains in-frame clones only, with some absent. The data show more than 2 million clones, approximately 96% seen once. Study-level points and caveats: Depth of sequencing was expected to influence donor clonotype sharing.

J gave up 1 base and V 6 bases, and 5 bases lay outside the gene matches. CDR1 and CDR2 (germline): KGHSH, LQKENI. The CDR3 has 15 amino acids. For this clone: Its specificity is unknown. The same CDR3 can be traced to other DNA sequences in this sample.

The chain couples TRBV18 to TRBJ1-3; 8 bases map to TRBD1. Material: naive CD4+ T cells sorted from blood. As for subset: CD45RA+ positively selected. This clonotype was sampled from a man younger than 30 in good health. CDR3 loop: CASSPGTGSGNTIYF. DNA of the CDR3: TGTGCCAGCTCCCCTGGGACAGGTTCTGGAAACACCATATATTTT.